A selection of T cell receptor beta chains follows, all from one sample in a study of T cell responses to AZD1222 COVID-19 vaccine. The repertoire was sequenced with immunoSEQ multiplex PCR; TCRdb's copy has only in-frame clones and lacks some. This sample has 150,000 or so clones, with 80% to 90% found just once. The sequencing used peripheral blood, collected on day 0 of AZD1222 vaccination. These receptor sequences come from an adult in good health. Both conserved end residues are part of each CDR3. D genes are given only for firm matches. Size is omitted from some rows. Given values are once, few, many or a class for expanded clones.

TRBJ2-7 . . TRBV7-2 CASSSSGEQYF TGTGCCAGCAGCTCCAGCGGGGAGCAGTACTTC
TRBJ2-3 . . TRBV4-1 CASSQRITDTQYF TGCGCCAGCAGCCAGCGTATTACAGATACGCAGTATTTT
TRBJ2-7 . . TRBV27 CASSSQALYSYEQYF TGTGCCAGCAGTTCCCAGGCCCTTTACTCCTACGAGCAGTACTTC
TRBJ2-2 few TRBD1 TRBV27 CASRTGDTGELFF TGTGCCAGCAGGACAGGGGACACCGGGGAGCTGTTTTTT
TRBJ1-4 few . TRBV7-4 CASANEKLFF TGTGCATCGGCTAATGAAAAACTGTTTTTT
TRBJ2-7 once TRBD2 TRBV14 CASSPVAGGPYEQYF TGTGCCAGCAGCCCTGTAGCGGGAGGACCCTACGAGCAGTACTTC
TRBJ2-2 . . TRBV19 CASSMGGGSLNTGELFF TGTGCCAGTAGTATGGGGGGGGGCTCCCTGAACACCGGGGAGCTGTTTTTT
TRBJ2-7 . TRBD1 TRBV11-3 CASSLGQRTGNYEQYF TGTGCCAGCAGCTTAGGGCAAAGGACAGGCAACTACGAGCAGTACTTC
TRBJ2-7 . TRBD1 TRBV6-6 CASSYLQGAYEQYF TGTGCCAGCAGTTATCTCCAGGGGGCCTACGAGCAGTACTTC
TRBJ2-2 . TRBD2 TRBV19 CASSPGSLAGVVTGELFF TGTGCCAGTAGTCCCGGGTCCTTAGCGGGAGTCGTCACCGGGGAGCTGTTTTTT
TRBJ2-7 . . TRBV28 CASRRPDNSYEQYF TGTGCCAGCCGGCGCCCGGACAACTCCTACGAGCAGTACTTC
TRBJ1-2 . . TRBV5-5 CASSLGPGLNYGYTF TGTGCCAGCAGCTTAGGTCCCGGGCTTAACTATGGCTACACCTTC
TRBJ1-5 . . TRBV6-2/TRBV6-3 CASSYLADSNQPQHF TGTGCCAGCAGTTATTTGGCAGATAGCAATCAGCCCCAGCATTTT
TRBJ1-4 . . TRBV5-6 CASSLAGGSDEKLFF TGTGCCAGCAGCTTGGCCGGGGGGTCCGATGAAAAACTGTTTTTT
TRBJ2-4 . . TRBV28 CASSFDRLLDLAKNIQYF TGTGCCAGCAGTTTTGACAGGCTCCTCGATTTAGCCAAAAACATTCAGTACTTC
TRBJ2-6 few TRBD1 TRBV6-2/TRBV6-3 CASSYGRGRGANVLTF TGTGCCAGCAGTTACGGCAGGGGGCGCGGGGCCAACGTCCTGACTTTC
TRBJ2-1 . . TRBV11-2 CASSHPYEQFF TGTGCCAGCAGCCACCCCTATGAGCAGTTCTTC
TRBJ1-5 . . TRBV6-2/TRBV6-3 CASSYAFFWGGRKDQPQHF TGTGCCAGCAGTTACGCTTTTTTCTGGGGGGGGCGAAAGGATCAGCCCCAGCATTTT
TRBJ2-7 . TRBD1 TRBV6-5 CASSRRGQGPYEQYF TGTGCCAGCAGTAGAAGGGGACAGGGCCCCTACGAGCAGTACTTC
TRBJ1-5 . TRBD1 TRBV5-1 CASSLAGGSNQPQHF TGCGCCAGCAGCTTGGCAGGGGGCAGCAATCAGCCCCAGCATTTT
TRBJ2-2 . . TRBV6-4 CASSDGLGDTGELFF TGTGCCAGCAGTGACGGCCTCGGGGACACCGGGGAGCTGTTTTTT
TRBJ2-1 few TRBD2 TRBV20-1 CSASTPSGRANEQFF TGCAGTGCTAGTACGCCTAGCGGGAGGGCCAATGAGCAGTTCTTC
TRBJ1-1 . . TRBV6-5 CASSYSEGRLNTEAFF TGTGCCAGCAGTTACTCGGAAGGCAGACTGAACACTGAAGCTTTCTTT
TRBJ1-2 . . TRBV25-1 CASSEGRTNYGYTF TGTGCCAGCAGTGAGGGCAGGACAAACTATGGCTACACCTTC
TRBJ2-2 many . TRBV12-5 CASGLVLPWVVADEPNTGELFF TGTGCTAGTGGTTTGGTACTTCCGTGGGTCGTCGCGGACGAACCGAACACCGGGGAGCTGTTTTTT
TRBJ2-5 once . TRBV15 CATSRDSRETQYF TGTGCCACCAGCAGAGATTCGCGAGAGACCCAGTACTTC
TRBJ1-1 . . TRBV27 CASSFWLGATEAFF TGTGCCAGCAGTTTTTGGCTCGGGGCGACTGAAGCTTTCTTT
TRBJ1-5 . . TRBV2 CASSEQGLSNQPQHF TGTGCCAGCAGTGAACAGGGGTTGAGCAATCAGCCCCAGCATTTT
TRBJ1-5 . . TRBV18 CASSPPWGRGNQPQHF TGTGCCAGCTCACCCCCTTGGGGCCGGGGCAATCAGCCCCAGCATTTT
TRBJ1-4 . . TRBV3-1/TRBV3-2 CASSQYGSVNEKLFF TGTGCCAGCAGCCAATACGGAAGTGTCAATGAAAAACTGTTTTTT
TRBJ2-3 . . TRBV5-1 CASSPVYPDRPDTQYF TGCGCCAGCAGCCCCGTCTACCCTGATAGGCCAGATACGCAGTATTTT
TRBJ1-3 . . TRBV7-2 CASTHGGSRNTIYF TGTGCCAGCACCCATGGGGGGTCCAGAAACACCATATATTTT